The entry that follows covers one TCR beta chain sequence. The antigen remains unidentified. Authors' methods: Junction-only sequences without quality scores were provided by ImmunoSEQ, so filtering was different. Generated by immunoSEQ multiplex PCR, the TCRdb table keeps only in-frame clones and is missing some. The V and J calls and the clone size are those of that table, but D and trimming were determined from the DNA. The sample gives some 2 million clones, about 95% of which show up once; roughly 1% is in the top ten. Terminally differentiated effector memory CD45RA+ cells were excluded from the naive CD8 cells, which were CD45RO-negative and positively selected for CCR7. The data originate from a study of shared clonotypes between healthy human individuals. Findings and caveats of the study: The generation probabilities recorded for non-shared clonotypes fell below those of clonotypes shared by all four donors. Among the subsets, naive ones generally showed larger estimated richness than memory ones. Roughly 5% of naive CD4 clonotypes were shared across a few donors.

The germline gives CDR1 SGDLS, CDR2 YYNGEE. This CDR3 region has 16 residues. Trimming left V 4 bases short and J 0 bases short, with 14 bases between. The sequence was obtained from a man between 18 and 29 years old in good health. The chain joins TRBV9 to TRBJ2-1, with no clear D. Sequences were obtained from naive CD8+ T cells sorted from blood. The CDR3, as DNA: TGTGCCAGCAGCCACCCGGACGGAAGCTCCTACAATGAGCAGTTCTTC. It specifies CASSHPDGSSYNEQFF.